The entry below gives a single TCR beta chain sequence along with its context. This sample was taken from a study of shared clonotypes between healthy human individuals. Study context: Plates per donor: three CD4 naive, three CD4 memory, two CD8 naive, one CD8 memory.

This CDR3 comprises 14 residues. The germline V gene has CDR1 SGHTA and CDR2 FQGNSA. V gave up 5 bases and J gave up 2 bases; unmatched junction bases: 4. Assay execution took place at the deep level. Each cell subset's genomic DNA was divided evenly among several immunoSEQ plates. How the authors handled the data: Because ImmunoSEQ provided only junction sequences with no quality scores, the filtering differed. Profiling relied on immunoSEQ multiplex PCR, and the TCRdb table lists in-frame clones only, not all of them. V, J and clone size derive from that table, while D and trimming were established from the DNA sequence. Here the sample spans about 2 million clones, 90% to 95% being singletons.

The chain carries TRBV7-2 and TRBJ2-7; 9 bases agree with TRBD1. The specimen was naive CD4+ T cells sorted from blood. Stated subset: CD45RA+ positively selected. The TCR was taken from a man aged 18 to 30 in good health. CDR3 region: CASSQRTGAYEQYF. The CDR3 bases are TGTGCCAGCAGCCAACGGACAGGGGCCTACGAGCAGTACTTC.